These 30 T cell receptor beta chains share one sample of origin, sequenced in a study of blood T cell repertoires in COVID-19. The repertoire was sequenced with immunoSEQ multiplex PCR; TCRdb's copy has only in-frame clones and lacks some. The table includes around 100,000 clones, roughly 84% detected once. The sequencing sample was made of peripheral blood. Source of these receptors: a human donor in a cohort sampled during active COVID-19.

V usage is TRBV10-1 and J usage is TRBJ2-1; D is perhaps TRBD1 (5 bases). The V gene lost 6 bases and the J gene lost 8 bases, with 14 bases spanning the gap. The V gene's germline CDR1 is WNHNN and CDR2 SYGVQD (reference sequence). CDR3 length equals 13 residues. CDR3 sequence (DNA): TGCGCCAGCAGCCCAGGGTCGAACTATGAGCAGTTCTTC. It translates to CASSPGSNYEQFF.

The J gene is TRBJ2-3, the V gene TRBV2; 11 bases align to TRBD2. Per germline, CDR1 SNHLY and CDR2 FYNNEI. This CDR3 has 17 amino acids. J lost 1 base, V lost 6 bases, and 9 bases had no gene match. The CDR3 bases are TGTGCCAGCAGCTTGGTAACTAGCGGGAGAGGCACAGATACGCAGTATTTT. This sequence encodes CASSLVTSGRGTDTQYF. Based on the CDR3 plus reference TRBV2 and TRBJ2-3, the full variable domain is EPEVTQTPSHQVTQMGQEVILRCVPISNHLYFYWYRQILGQKVEFLVSFYNNEISEKSEIFDDQFSVERPDGSNFTLKIRSTKLEDSAMYFCASSLVTSGRGTDTQYFGPGTRLTVL.

The V and J genes are TRBV30 and TRBJ2-7; TRBD1 aligns across 7 bases. V shed 0 bases and J 4 bases; nucleotides not matched to a gene: 6. The CDR3 extends over 14 amino acids. CDR1 is GTSNPN and CDR2 is SVGIG in the germline V gene (reference sequence). CDR3 residues: CAWSVLDRVYEQYF. CDR3 in DNA: TGTGCCTGGAGTGTACTCGACAGGGTGTACGAGCAGTACTTC.

The V gene is TRBV18, the J gene TRBJ1-5, with a possible D match to TRBD1 (6 bases). Deletions cut 6 bases from V and 9 bases from J, with 15 bases between. The germline gives CDR1 KGHSH, CDR2 LQKENI. CDR3 length: 13 residues. This CDR3 is CASSQNDRSPQHF. CDR3 DNA: TGTGCCAGCTCGCAAAACGACAGGTCGCCCCAGCATTTT. Full variable domain (rest looked up from reference TRBV18 and TRBJ1-5): NAGVMQNPRHLVRRRGQEARLRCSPMKGHSHVYWYRQLPEEGLKFMVYLQKENIIDESGMPKERFSAEFPKEGPSILRIQQVVRGDSAAYFCASSQNDRSPQHFGDGTRLSIL.

The chain links TRBV6-2 or TRBV6-3 to TRBJ1-4; D ambiguous. The CDR3 consists of 15 residues. Germline lookup yields CDR1 MNHEY and CDR2 SVGEGT. V was trimmed by 0 bases and J by 3 bases, leaving 8 bases between them. Here the CDR3 reads CASSYSTRPNEKLFF. In nucleotides, the CDR3 is TGTGCCAGCAGTTACTCGACCAGGCCTAATGAAAAACTGTTTTTT.

The chain has TRBV6-5 and TRBJ1-1; D call uncertain. This CDR3 has 10 amino acids. CDR1 is MNHEY and CDR2 is SVGAGI in the germline V gene. Trimming stripped 8 bases from V and 3 bases from J, with 4 bases between. The CDR3: CASGYTEAFF. The DNA of the CDR3 is TGTGCCAGCGGCTACACTGAAGCTTTCTTT.

This clone turned up a few times. This chain connects TRBV10-1 to TRBJ1-6, with TRBD1 identical over 9 bases. V lost 3 bases and J lost 13; bases outside the gene matches: 10. This CDR3 has 15 residues. The germline V gene encodes CDR1 WNHNN and CDR2 SYGVQD (reference sequence). The CDR3 here is CASSEFRTGESPLHF. The CDR3 DNA reads as TGCGCCAGCAGTGAATTCAGGACAGGGGAATCCCCCCTCCACTTT.

With regard to this clone: Other DNA sequences from this sample encode an identical CDR3 as well. The CDR3 loop is CASSFGTNEKLFF. Here the CDR3 DNA reads TGTGCCAGCAGCTTTGGGACAAATGAAAAACTGTTTTTT. The chain joins TRBV11-2 to TRBJ1-4; TRBD1 might be the D (6 bases). The V end lost 3 bases, the J end lost 5 bases, and 7 bases lay between the germline ends. The CDR3 contains 13 residues. Germline loops: CDR1 SGHAT, CDR2 FQNNGV.

This rearrangement joins TRBV5-1 to TRBJ2-5; TRBD2 agrees at 7 bases. J lost 1 base, V lost 0 bases, and 3 bases had no gene match. This CDR3 comprises 15 residues. Germline V CDR1 and CDR2: SGHRS, YFSETQ. The CDR3 sequence: CASSLGSGTQETQYF. CDR3 sequence (DNA): TGCGCCAGCAGCTTGGGGAGCGGGACCCAAGAGACCCAGTACTTC.

The J gene is TRBJ1-2, the V gene TRBV5-4, with TRBD1 matching over 8 bases. The CDR3 covers 19 residues. The germline V gene encodes CDR1 SGHNT and CDR2 YYREEE (reference sequence). The V and J ends lost 4 bases and 4 bases, in that order; junction bases with no gene match: 21. This chain's CDR3 is CASSPTIQGAGRDFYGYTF. CDR3 in DNA: TGTGCCAGCAGCCCAACGATCCAGGGGGCCGGAAGGGATTTCTATGGCTACACCTTC.

This clone was counted a few times. The chain employs TRBV7-8 and TRBJ2-7, with 7 bases that match TRBD1. CDR1 is SGHVS and CDR2 is FQNEAQ in the germline V gene. V lost 8 bases to trimming and J lost 3 bases; unmatched junction nucleotides: 7. The CDR3 consists of 13 residues. CDR3: CASGTRTGYEQYF. The CDR3 nucleotides read TGTGCCAGCGGAACTAGGACAGGCTACGAGCAGTACTTC.

This clone showed up just a few times. The V and J genes are TRBV7-9 and TRBJ1-3; the match to TRBD1 covers 7 bases. The germline gives CDR1 SEHNR, CDR2 FQNEAQ (reference sequence). Trimming at V came to 1 base and at J to 0 bases, leaving 0 bases not matched to a gene. The CDR3 length is 15 residues. CDR3 sequence reads: CASSLEGASGNTIYF. The CDR3 coding sequence is TGTGCCAGCAGCTTAGAGGGGGCCTCTGGAAACACCATATATTTT.

The genes are TRBV6-6 and TRBJ2-2; tentative D call: TRBD1 (6 bases). The CDR3 has 15 amino acids. Trimming removed 6 bases at V and 1 base at J, with 12 bases between. From germline, CDR1 is MNHNY and CDR2 SVGAGI (reference sequence). The CDR3 loop reads CASSPPGQNTGELFF. The CDR3 coding sequence is TGTGCCAGCAGCCCCCCGGGACAGAACACCGGGGAGCTGTTTTTT.

This clone occurred a few times. The gene calls are TRBV5-1 and TRBJ2-7, with 8 bases matching TRBD1. V shed 7 bases, J shed 2 bases, and the junction held 5 bases outside the gene matches. This CDR3 comprises 13 residues. CDR1 is SGHRS and CDR2 is YFSETQ in the germline V gene. The CDR3 loop is CASYRTGTYEQYF. The CDR3 DNA reads TGCGCCAGCTACAGGACAGGGACCTACGAGCAGTACTTC.

This clone has more than one count but fewer than ten. Here the CDR3 reads CASSPNPGGQANYGYTF. Written as DNA, the CDR3 is TGTGCCAGCTCACCAAACCCAGGAGGCCAAGCTAACTATGGCTACACCTTC. This chain joins TRBV18 and TRBJ1-2; D unresolved. The germline CDR1 and CDR2 sequences are KGHSH and LQKENI. CDR3 size: 17 residues. Trimming took off 2 bases at V and 0 bases at J, with 16 bases between the two ends.

The V call is TRBV6-5, the J call TRBJ1-4; weak D call: TRBD1 (5 bases). Per germline, CDR1 MNHEY and CDR2 SVGAGI. CDR3 length: 13 residues. The CDR3 nucleotides read TGTGCTCTCCGGGGGAGCCCTAATGAAAAACTGTTTTTT. Protein sequence: CALRGSPNEKLFF.

The chain couples TRBV3-1 (or the pseudogene TRBV3-2) to TRBJ2-7; D unresolved. CDR1 LGHDT and CDR2 YNNKEL come from the germline V gene (reference sequence). The length of the CDR3 is 14 residues. The V end was cut by 4 bases, the J end by 2 bases, with 12 bases between. CDR3 sequence (DNA): TGTGCCAGCAGCCCTCGTGGCACAGCCTACGAGCAGTACTTC. Protein: CASSPRGTAYEQYF.

Written as DNA, the CDR3 is TGTGCCAGCAGCGCGGGACAGGGGATCGAGCAGTACTTC. Protein: CASSAGQGIEQYF. J is TRBJ2-7 and V is TRBV5-6, with 10 bases that match TRBD1. The CDR3 loop spans 13 amino acids. Per germline, CDR1 SGHDT and CDR2 YYEEEE. J was trimmed by 6 bases and V by 4 bases; bases with no gene match: 4.

The genes are TRBV19 and TRBJ1-2, with D possibly being TRBD1 (6 bases). The germline V gene has CDR1 LNHDA and CDR2 SQIVND (reference sequence). Trimming shortened V by 5 bases and J by 4 bases, and 8 bases separated the two germline ends. CDR3 length: 12 residues. CDR3 DNA: TGTGCCAGTAGTCAGGGGCTCTATGGCTACACCTTC. It is translated as CASSQGLYGYTF.

The chain is built from TRBV23-1 and TRBJ2-1; 10 bases agree with TRBD1. TRBV23-1 is identified as an open reading frame with a role that is uncertain. This CDR3 has 17 residues. V dropped 2 bases and J dropped 9; count of bases not matched to a gene: 13. The CDR3: CASSQQCWTGGVGEQFF. CDR3 in DNA: TGCGCCAGCAGTCAACAATGCTGGACAGGGGGTGTTGGTGAGCAGTTCTTC.

The genes are TRBV7-2 and TRBJ2-7; 8 bases match TRBD2. Unmatched junction bases numbered 11, after V lost 2 bases and J lost 2 bases. The V gene's germline CDR1 is SGHTA and CDR2 FQGNSA. The CDR3 runs 17 residues. The CDR3 loop reads CASSLFRGGGTAYEQYF. DNA of the CDR3: TGTGCCAGCAGCTTATTCCGGGGGGGAGGAACCGCCTACGAGCAGTACTTC.

CDR3: CASSPSINTEAFF. The CDR3 region has the DNA TGTGCCAGCAGCCCAAGCATAAACACTGAAGCTTTCTTT. This chain uses TRBV3-1 (or the pseudogene TRBV3-2) with TRBJ1-1; D is ambiguous. V lost 4 bases and J lost 2, with 8 bases in between. This CDR3 region has 13 residues. Germline V CDR1 and CDR2: LGHDT, YNNKEL (reference sequence).

This chain uses TRBV18 with TRBJ2-7; 10 bases are a match to TRBD1. Germline lookup yields CDR1 KGHSH and CDR2 LQKENI. CDR3 length: 14 residues. The V segment lost 3 bases and the J segment 4 bases; nucleotides outside the gene matches: 3. This CDR3 reads CASSPPGQGYEQYF. The CDR3 region has the DNA TGTGCCAGCTCACCCCCGGGACAGGGGTACGAGCAGTACTTC. Supplemented by reference TRBV18 and TRBJ2-7, the full variable domain reads NAGVMQNPRHLVRRRGQEARLRCSPMKGHSHVYWYRQLPEEGLKFMVYLQKENIIDESGMPKERFSAEFPKEGPSILRIQQVVRGDSAAYFCASSPPGQGYEQYFGPGTRLTVT.

Points on this clone: Other DNA sequences of this sample code for an identical CDR3. The chain has TRBV6-2 or TRBV6-3 and TRBJ2-5; D not resolved. V lost 3 bases to trimming and J lost 5 bases, with 7 bases between them. Germline V lookup: CDR1 MNHEY, CDR2 SVGEGT. The CDR3 length is 12 residues. CDR3 in amino acids: CASSYTRETQYF. The DNA for the CDR3 is TGTGCCAGCAGTTATACGAGGGAGACCCAGTACTTC.

The gene calls are TRBV25-1 and TRBJ2-7, with 8 positions matching TRBD2. CDR1 and CDR2 (germline): MGHDK, SYGVNS. The CDR3 is 11 residues long. J gave up 3 bases and V 11 bases, and 3 bases lay outside the gene matches. CDR3 in DNA: TGTGCCGGAGGGACTAGCTACGAGCAGTACTTC. It encodes CAGGTSYEQYF.

The chain is built from TRBV15 and TRBJ2-6; no reliable D call. This CDR3 has 16 residues. V was clipped by 8 bases and J by 0 bases, with 14 bases between them. Looked up from germline, CDR1 is LNHNV and CDR2 is YYDKDF (reference sequence). In nucleotides, the CDR3 is TGTGCCACCCAACGGTATTCAAACTCTGGGGCCAACGTCCTGACTTTC. Amino acid sequence: CATQRYSNSGANVLTF.

The chain has TRBV10-1 and TRBJ1-1, with D tentatively TRBD1 (5 bases). The CDR3 spans 14 residues. Trimming cost V 3 bases and J 0 bases, with 8 bases left between them. Germline lookup yields CDR1 WNHNN and CDR2 SYGVQD (reference sequence). As DNA, the CDR3 is TGCGCCAGCAGTGACTCCAGGGTGAACACTGAAGCTTTCTTT. Its translation: CASSDSRVNTEAFF.

This clone was seen only a few times. This chain joins TRBV6-2 or TRBV6-3 and TRBJ1-2; a weak D match, TRBD1 (6 bases). The CDR3 has 14 amino acids. Germline V gene lookup returns CDR1 MNHEY and CDR2 SVGEGT. The V gene lost 4 bases and the J gene lost 8 bases, with 17 bases spanning the gap. CDR3 residues: CASSLDWTVRGYTF. In DNA form, the CDR3 reads TGTGCCAGCAGTTTGGACTGGACAGTCCGGGGCTACACCTTC.

The V and J genes are TRBV18 and TRBJ1-5; possibly TRBD1 for D (5 bases). The CDR3 is 13 residues long. The germline CDR1 and CDR2 sequences are KGHSH and LQKENI. V gave up 4 bases and J gave up 4 bases, with 8 bases separating them. CDR3: CASSLTENQPQHF. CDR3 coding DNA: TGTGCCAGCTCACTGACAGAGAATCAGCCCCAGCATTTT.

The chain couples TRBV5-1 to TRBJ2-1; D is unresolved. Trimming pared 0 bases from V and 5 bases from J, leaving 3 bases between. Germline assignment: CDR1 SGHRS and CDR2 YFSETQ. The CDR3 is made up of 12 amino acids. The CDR3 loop is CASSLANNEQFF. The CDR3 DNA sequence: TGCGCCAGCAGCTTGGCTAACAATGAGCAGTTCTTC. The full variable domain, its missing parts supplied by reference TRBV5-1 and TRBJ2-1, is KAGVTQTPRYLIKTRGQQVTLSCSPISGHRSVSWYQQTPGQGLQFLFEYFSETQRNKGNFPGRFSGRQFSNSRSEMNVSTLELGDSALYLCASSLANNEQFFGPGTRLTVL.